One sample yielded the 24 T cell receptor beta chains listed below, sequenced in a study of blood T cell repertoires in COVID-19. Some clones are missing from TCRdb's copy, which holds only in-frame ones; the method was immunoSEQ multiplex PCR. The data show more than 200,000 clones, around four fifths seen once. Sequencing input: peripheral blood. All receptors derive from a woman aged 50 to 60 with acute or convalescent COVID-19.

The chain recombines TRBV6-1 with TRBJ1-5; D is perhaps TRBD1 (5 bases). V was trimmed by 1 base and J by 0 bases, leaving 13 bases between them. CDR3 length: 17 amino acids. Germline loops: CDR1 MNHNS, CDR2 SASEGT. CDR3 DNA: TGTGCCAGCAGTGAAGATTTGACAGCTTATAGCAATCAGCCCCAGCATTTT. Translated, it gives CASSEDLTAYSNQPQHF.

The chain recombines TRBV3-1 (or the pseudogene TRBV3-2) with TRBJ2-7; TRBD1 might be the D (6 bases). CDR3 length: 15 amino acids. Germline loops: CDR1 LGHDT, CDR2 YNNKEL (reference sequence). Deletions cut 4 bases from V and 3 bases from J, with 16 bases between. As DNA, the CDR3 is TGTGCCAGCAGCCCGCAGGGGTCTAACCTCTACGAGCAGTACTTC. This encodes CASSPQGSNLYEQYF.

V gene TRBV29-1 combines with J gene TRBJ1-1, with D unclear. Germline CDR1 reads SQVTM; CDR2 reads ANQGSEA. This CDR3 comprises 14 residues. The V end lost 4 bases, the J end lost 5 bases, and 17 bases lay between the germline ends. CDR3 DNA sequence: TGCAGCGTTGCCCGGGAGGATTGGGAAACTGAAGCTTTCTTT. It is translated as CSVAREDWETEAFF.

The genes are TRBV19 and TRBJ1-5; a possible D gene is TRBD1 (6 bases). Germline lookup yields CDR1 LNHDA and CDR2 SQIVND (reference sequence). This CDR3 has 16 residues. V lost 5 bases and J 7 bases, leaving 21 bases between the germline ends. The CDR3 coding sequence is TGTGCCAGTAGTTCGCAGGGGACAAGGATTGGCCAGCCCCAGCATTTT. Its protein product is CASSSQGTRIGQPQHF.

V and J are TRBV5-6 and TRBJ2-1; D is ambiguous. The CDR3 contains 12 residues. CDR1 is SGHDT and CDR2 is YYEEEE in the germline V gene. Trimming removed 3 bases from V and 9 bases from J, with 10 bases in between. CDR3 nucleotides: TGTGCCAGCAGCTCACACAGAGTTGAGCAGTTCTTC. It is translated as CASSSHRVEQFF.

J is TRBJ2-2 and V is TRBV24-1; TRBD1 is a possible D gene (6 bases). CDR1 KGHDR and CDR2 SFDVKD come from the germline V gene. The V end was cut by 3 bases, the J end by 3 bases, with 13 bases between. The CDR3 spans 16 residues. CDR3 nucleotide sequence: TGTGCCACCAGTGATGGTTCCAGGGGAGACACCGGGGAGCTGTTTTTT. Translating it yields CATSDGSRGDTGELFF.

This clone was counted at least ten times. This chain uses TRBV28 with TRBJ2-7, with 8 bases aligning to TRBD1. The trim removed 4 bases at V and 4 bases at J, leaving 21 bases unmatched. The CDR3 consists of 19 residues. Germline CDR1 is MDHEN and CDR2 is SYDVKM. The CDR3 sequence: CASSSDHSSLDRVIYEQYF. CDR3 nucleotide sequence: TGTGCCAGCAGTTCCGACCACTCCTCTTTGGACAGGGTTATTTACGAGCAGTACTTC.

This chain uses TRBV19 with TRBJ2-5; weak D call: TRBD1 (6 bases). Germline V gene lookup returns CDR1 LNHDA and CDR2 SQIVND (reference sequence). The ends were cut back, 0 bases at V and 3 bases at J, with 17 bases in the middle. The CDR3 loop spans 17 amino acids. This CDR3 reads CASSIDPGVGAEETQYF. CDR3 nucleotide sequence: TGTGCCAGTAGTATAGACCCCGGGGTGGGGGCCGAAGAGACCCAGTACTTC.

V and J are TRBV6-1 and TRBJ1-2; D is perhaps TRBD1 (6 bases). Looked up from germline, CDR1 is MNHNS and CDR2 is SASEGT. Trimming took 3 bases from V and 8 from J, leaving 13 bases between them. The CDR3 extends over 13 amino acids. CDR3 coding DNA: TGTGCCAGCAGTGAGACAGGACCCTTGGGCTACACCTTC. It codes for CASSETGPLGYTF.

CDR3 in amino acids: CASSLLAGVATGELFF. DNA of the CDR3: TGTGCCAGCAGCTTACTAGCGGGAGTTGCTACCGGGGAGCTGTTTTTT. The V call is TRBV5-5, the J call TRBJ2-2, with 11 bases fitting TRBD2. CDR1 SGHKS and CDR2 YYEKEE come from the germline V gene (reference sequence). The CDR3 sequence is 16 residues long. Trimming cost V 2 bases and J 5 bases; bases outside gene matches: 5.

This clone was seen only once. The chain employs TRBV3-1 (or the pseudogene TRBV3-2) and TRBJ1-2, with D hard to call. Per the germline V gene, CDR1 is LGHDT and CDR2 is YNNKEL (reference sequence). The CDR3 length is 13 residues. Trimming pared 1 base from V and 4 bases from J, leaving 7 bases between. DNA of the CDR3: TGTGCCAGCAGCCAAGCCGAGAGCTATGGCTACACCTTC. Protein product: CASSQAESYGYTF.

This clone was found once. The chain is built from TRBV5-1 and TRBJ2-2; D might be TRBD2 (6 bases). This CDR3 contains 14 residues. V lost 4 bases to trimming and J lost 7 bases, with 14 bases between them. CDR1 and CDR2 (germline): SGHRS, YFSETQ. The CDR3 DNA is TGCGCCAGCAGCCTCCCTAGCGTTGGCGGGGAGCTGTTTTTT. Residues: CASSLPSVGGELFF.

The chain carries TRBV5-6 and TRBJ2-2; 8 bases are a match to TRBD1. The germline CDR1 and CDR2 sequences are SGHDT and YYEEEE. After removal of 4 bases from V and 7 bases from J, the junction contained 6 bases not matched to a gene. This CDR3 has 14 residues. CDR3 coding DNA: TGTGCCAGCAGCGTGACAGGGGTAGGCGGGGAGCTGTTTTTT. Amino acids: CASSVTGVGGELFF.

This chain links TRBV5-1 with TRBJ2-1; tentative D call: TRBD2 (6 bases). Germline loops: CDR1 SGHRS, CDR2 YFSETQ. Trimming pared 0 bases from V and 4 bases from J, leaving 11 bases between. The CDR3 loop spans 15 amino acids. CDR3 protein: CASSLVVAAYNEQFF. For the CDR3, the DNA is TGCGCCAGCAGCTTGGTAGTAGCGGCTTACAATGAGCAGTTCTTC.

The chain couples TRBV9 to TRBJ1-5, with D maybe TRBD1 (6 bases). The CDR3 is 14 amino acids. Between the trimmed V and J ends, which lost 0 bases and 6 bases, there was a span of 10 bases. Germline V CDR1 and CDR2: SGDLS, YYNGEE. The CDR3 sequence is CASSVAGTSQPQHF. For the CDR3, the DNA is TGTGCCAGCAGCGTAGCAGGGACAAGTCAGCCCCAGCATTTT.

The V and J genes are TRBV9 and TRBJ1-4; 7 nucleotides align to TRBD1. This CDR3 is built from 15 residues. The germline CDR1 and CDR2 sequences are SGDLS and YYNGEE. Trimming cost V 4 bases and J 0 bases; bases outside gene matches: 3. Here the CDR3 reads CASSRTGATNEKLFF. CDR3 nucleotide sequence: TGTGCCAGCAGCAGGACAGGAGCAACTAATGAAAAACTGTTTTTT.

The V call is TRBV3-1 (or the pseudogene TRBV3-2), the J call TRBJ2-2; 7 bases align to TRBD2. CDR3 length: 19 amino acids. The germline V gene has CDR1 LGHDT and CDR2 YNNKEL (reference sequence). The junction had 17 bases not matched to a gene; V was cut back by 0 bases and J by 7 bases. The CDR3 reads CASSQDWWRGSGSSGELFF. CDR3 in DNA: TGTGCCAGCAGCCAAGATTGGTGGCGCGGGAGCGGTTCTAGCGGGGAGCTGTTTTTT.

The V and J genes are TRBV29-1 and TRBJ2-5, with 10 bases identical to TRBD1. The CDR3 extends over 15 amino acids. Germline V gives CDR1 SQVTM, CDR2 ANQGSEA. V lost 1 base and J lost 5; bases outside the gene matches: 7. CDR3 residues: CSVEGQGARRETQYF. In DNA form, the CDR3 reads TGCAGCGTTGAAGGACAGGGGGCGCGACGGGAGACCCAGTACTTC.

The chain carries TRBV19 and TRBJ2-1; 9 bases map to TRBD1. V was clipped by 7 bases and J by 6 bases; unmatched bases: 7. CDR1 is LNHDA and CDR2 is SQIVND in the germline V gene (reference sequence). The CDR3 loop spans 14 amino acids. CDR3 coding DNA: TGTGCCAGTAAGGGACAGGGAAGGTTCAATGAGCAGTTCTTC. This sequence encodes CASKGQGRFNEQFF. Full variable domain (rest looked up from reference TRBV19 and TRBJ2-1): DGGITQSPKYLFRKEGQNVTLSCEQNLNHDAMYWYRQDPGQGLRLIYYSQIVNDFQKGDIAEGYSVSREKKESFPLTVTSAQKNPTAFYLCASKGQGRFNEQFFGPGTRLTVL.

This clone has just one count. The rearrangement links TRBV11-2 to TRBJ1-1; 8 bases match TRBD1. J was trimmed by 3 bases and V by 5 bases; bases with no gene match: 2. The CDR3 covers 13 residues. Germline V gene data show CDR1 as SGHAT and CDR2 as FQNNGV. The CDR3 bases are TGTGCCAGCAGCACGGACAGGGACACTGAAGCTTTCTTT. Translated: CASSTDRDTEAFF.

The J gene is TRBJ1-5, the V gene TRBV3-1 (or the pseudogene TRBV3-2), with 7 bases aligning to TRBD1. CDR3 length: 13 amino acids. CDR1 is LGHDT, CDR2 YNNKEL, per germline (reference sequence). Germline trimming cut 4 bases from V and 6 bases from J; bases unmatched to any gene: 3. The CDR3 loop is CASSRQGTQPQHF. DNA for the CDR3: TGTGCCAGCAGCCGACAGGGAACTCAGCCCCAGCATTTT.

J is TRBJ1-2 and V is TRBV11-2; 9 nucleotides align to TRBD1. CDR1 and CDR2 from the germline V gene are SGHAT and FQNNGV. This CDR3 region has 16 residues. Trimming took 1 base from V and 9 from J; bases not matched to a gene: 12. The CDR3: CASSLGGSGQGLRYTF. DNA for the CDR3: TGTGCCAGCAGCTTAGGTGGGTCGGGACAGGGCCTTCGCTACACCTTC.

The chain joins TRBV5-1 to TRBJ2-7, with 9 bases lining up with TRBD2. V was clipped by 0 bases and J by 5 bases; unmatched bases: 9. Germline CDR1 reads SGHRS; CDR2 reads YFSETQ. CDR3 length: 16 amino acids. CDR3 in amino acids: CASSLGVKAGGDEQYF. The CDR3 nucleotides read TGCGCCAGCAGCTTGGGGGTTAAAGCGGGAGGAGACGAGCAGTACTTC.

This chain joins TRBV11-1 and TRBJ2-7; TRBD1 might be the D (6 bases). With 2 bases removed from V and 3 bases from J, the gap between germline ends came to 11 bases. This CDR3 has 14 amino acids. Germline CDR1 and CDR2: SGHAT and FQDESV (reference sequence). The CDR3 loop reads CASSLRQGLYEQYF. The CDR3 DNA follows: TGTGCCAGCAGCTTAAGGCAGGGGCTCTACGAGCAGTACTTC.